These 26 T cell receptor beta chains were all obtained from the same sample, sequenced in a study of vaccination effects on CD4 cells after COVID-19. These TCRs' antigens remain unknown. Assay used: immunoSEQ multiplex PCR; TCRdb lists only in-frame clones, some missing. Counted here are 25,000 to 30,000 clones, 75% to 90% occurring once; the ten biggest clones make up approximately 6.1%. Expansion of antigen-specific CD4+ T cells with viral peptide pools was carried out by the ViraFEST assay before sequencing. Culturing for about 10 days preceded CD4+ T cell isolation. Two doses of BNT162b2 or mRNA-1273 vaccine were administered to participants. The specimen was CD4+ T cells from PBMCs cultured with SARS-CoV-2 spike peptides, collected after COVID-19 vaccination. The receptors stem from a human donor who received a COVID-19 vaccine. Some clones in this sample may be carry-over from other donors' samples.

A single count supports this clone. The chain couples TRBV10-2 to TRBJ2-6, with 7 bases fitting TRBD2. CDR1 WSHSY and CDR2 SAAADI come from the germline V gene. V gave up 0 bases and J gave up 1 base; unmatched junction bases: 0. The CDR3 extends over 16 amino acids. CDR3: CASSESGGSGANVLTF. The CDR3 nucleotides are TGCGCCAGCAGTGAGTCGGGGGGGTCTGGGGCCAACGTCCTGACTTTC.

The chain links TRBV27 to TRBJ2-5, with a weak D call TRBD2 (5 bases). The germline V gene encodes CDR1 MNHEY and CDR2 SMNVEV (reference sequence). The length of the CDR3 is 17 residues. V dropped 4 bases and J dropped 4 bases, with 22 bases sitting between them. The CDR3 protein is CASSSTTGLSRPETQYF. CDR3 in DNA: TGTGCCAGCAGTTCCACCACCGGACTGTCACGGCCAGAGACCCAGTACTTC.

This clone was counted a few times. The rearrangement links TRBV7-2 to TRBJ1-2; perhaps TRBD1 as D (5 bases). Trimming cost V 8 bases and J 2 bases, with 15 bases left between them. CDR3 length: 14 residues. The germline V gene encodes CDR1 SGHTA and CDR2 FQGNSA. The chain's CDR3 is CASSPGTVNYGYTF. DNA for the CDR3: TGTGCCAGCTCCCCCGGGACGGTGAACTATGGCTACACCTTC.

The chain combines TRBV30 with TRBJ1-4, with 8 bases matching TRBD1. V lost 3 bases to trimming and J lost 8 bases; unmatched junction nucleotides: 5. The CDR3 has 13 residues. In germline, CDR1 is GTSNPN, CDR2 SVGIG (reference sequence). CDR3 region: CAWRDRAGEKLFF. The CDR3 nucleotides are TGTGCCTGGAGGGACAGGGCCGGGGAAAAACTGTTTTTT.

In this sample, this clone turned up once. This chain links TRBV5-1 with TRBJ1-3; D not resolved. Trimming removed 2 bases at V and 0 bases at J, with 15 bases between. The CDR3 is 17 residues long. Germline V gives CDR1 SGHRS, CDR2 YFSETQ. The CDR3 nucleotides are TGCGCCAGCAGCTTTGACGCGACTTTCCTCTCTGGAAACACCATATATTTT. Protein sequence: CASSFDATFLSGNTIYF.

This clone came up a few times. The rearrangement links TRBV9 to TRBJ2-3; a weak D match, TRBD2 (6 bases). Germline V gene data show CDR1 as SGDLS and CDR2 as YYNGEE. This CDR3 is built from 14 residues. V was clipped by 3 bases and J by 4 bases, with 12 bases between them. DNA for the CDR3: TGTGCCAGCAGCGGGGGCGGAGGGTCAGATACGCAGTATTTT. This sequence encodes CASSGGGGSDTQYF.

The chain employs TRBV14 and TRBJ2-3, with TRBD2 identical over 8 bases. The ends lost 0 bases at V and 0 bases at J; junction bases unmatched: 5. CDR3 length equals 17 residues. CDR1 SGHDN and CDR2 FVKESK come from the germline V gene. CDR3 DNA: TGTGCCAGCAGCCAAGAGTTTCGGACTAGCAGCACAGATACGCAGTATTTT. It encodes CASSQEFRTSSTDTQYF.

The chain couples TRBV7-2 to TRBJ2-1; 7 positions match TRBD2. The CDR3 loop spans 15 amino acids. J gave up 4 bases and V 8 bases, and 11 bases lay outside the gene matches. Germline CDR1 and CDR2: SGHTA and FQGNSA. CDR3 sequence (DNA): TGTGCCAGCGCGTTACTCCGGGGGGTATACAATGAGCAGTTCTTC. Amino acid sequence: CASALLRGVYNEQFF.

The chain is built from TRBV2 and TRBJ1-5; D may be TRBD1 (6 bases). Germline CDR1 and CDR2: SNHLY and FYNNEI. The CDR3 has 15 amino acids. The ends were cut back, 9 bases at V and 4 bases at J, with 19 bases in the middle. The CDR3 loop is CASRGPGGLNQPQHF. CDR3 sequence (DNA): TGTGCCAGTAGGGGCCCGGGGGGCCTTAATCAGCCCCAGCATTTT.

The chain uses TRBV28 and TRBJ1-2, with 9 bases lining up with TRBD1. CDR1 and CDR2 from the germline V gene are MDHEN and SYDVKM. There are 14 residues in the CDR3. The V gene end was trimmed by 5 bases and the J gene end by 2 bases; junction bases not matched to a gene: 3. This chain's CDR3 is CASSTTGGNYGYTF. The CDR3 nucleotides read TGTGCCAGCAGTACTACAGGGGGCAACTATGGCTACACCTTC.

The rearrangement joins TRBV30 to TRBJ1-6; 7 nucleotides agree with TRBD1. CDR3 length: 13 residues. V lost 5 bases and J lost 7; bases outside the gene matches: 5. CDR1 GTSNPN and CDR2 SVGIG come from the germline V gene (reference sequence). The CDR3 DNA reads TGTGCCTGGGGGGGACAGACAAATTCACCCCTCCACTTT. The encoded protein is CAWGGQTNSPLHF.

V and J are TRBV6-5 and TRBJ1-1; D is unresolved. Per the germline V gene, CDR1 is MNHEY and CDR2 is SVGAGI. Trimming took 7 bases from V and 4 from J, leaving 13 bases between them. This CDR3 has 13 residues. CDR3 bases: TGTGCCAGCAATTCCGACACTGGCACTGAAGCTTTCTTT. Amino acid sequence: CASNSDTGTEAFF.

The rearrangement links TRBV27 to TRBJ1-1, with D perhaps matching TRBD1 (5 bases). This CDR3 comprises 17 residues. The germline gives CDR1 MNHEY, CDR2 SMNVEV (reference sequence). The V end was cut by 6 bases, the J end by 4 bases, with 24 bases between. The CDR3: CASSRIWEAGKGTEAFF. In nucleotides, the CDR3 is TGTGCCAGCAGCCGCATCTGGGAGGCAGGGAAGGGCACTGAAGCTTTCTTT.

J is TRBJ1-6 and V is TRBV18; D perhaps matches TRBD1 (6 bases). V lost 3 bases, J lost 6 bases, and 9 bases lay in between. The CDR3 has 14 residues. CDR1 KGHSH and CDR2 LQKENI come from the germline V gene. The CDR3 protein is CASSPGGRNSPLHF. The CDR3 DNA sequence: TGTGCCAGCTCACCGGGGGGCCGTAATTCACCCCTCCACTTT. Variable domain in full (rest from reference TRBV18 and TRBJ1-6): NAGVMQNPRHLVRRRGQEARLRCSPMKGHSHVYWYRQLPEEGLKFMVYLQKENIIDESGMPKERFSAEFPKEGPSILRIQQVVRGDSAAYFCASSPGGRNSPLHFGNGTRLTVT.

The CDR3, as DNA: TGTGCCAGCTCTGTACGTGCTCGTGAGGGCTACACCTTC. Protein: CASSVRAREGYTF. This chain links TRBV18 with TRBJ1-2; no clear D. CDR3 size: 13 residues. Between the trimmed V and J ends, which lost 6 bases and 8 bases, there was a span of 16 bases. The germline V gene has CDR1 KGHSH and CDR2 LQKENI.

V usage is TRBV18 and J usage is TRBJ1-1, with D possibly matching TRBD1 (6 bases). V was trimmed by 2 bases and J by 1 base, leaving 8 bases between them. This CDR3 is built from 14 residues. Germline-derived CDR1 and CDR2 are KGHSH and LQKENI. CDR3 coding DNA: TGTGCCAGCTCACCAGGGACAACGAACACTGAAGCTTTCTTT. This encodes CASSPGTTNTEAFF.

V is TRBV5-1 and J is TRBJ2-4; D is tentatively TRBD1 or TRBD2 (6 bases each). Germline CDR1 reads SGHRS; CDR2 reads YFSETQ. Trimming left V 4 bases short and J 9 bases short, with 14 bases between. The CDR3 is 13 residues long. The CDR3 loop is CASSGRPGAIQYF. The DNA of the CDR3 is TGCGCCAGCAGCGGGCGACCGGGGGCCATTCAGTACTTC.

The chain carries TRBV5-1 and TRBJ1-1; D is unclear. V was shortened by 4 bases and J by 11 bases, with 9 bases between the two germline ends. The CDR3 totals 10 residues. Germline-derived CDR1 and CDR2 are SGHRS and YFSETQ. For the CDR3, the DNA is TGCGCCAGCAGCGACAAGGACGCTTTCTTT. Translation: CASSDKDAFF.

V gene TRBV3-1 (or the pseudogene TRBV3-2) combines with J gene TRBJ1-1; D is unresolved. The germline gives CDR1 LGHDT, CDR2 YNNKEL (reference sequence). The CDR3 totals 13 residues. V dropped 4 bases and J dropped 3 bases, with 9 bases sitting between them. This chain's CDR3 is CASSLAKDTEAFF. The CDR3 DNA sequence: TGTGCCAGCAGCCTCGCCAAAGACACTGAAGCTTTCTTT.

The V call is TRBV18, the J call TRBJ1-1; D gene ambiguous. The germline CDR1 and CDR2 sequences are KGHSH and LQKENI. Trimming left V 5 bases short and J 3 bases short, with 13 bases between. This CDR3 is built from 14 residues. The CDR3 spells CASSFGFTDTEAFF. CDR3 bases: TGTGCCAGCTCATTTGGGTTCACGGACACTGAAGCTTTCTTT.

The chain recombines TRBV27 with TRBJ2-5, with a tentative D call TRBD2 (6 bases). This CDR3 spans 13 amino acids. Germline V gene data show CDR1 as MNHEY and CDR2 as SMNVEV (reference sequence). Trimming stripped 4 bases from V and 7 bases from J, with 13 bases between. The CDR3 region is CASSWSRGGTQYF. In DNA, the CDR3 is TGTGCCAGCAGTTGGTCGAGGGGAGGGACCCAGTACTTC.

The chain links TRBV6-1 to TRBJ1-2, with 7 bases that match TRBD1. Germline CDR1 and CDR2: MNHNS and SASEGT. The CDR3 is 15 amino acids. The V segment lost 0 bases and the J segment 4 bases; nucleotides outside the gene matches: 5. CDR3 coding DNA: TGTGCCAGCAGTGAAGCCAGGGACAGAAGCTATGGCTACACCTTC. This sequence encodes CASSEARDRSYGYTF.

CDR3 amino acids: CASRAEPGQGGGYTF. The CDR3 DNA reads as TGTGCCAGCAGAGCGGAACCGGGACAGGGTGGTGGCTACACCTTC. The V call is TRBV5-6, the J call TRBJ1-2; 9 bases agree with TRBD1. The germline CDR1 and CDR2 sequences are SGHDT and YYEEEE. The CDR3 length is 15 residues. The junction had 12 bases not matched to a gene; V was cut back by 5 bases and J by 7 bases.

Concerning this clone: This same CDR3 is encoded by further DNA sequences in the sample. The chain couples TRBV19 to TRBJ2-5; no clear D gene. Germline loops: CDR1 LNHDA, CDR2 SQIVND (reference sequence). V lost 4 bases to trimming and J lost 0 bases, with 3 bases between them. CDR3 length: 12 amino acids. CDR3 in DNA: TGTGCCAGTAGTAGGGACCAAGAGACCCAGTACTTC. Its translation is CASSRDQETQYF.

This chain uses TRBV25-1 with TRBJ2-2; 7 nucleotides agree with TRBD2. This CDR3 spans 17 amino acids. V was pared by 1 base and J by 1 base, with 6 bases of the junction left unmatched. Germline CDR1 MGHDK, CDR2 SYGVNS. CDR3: CASSELSGGGNTGELFF. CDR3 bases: TGTGCCAGCAGTGAATTAAGTGGGGGGGGGAACACCGGGGAGCTGTTTTTT.

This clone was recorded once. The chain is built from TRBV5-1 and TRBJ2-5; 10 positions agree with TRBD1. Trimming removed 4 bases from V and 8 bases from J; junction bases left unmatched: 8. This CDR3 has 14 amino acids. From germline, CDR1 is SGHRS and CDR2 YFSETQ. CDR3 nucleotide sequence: TGCGCCAGCAGCCCCAGGACAGGGGGAGCAACCCAGTACTTC. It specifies CASSPRTGGATQYF. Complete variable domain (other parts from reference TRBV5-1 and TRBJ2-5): KAGVTQTPRYLIKTRGQQVTLSCSPISGHRSVSWYQQTPGQGLQFLFEYFSETQRNKGNFPGRFSGRQFSNSRSEMNVSTLELGDSALYLCASSPRTGGATQYFGPGTRLLVL.